The clone carrying this T cell receptor (beta chain) was found a few times. This sample was included in a study of blood T cells in healthy people across ages. Study background: Per two T cells, about one barcoded beta molecule was captured through template switching.

Through a sample-barcoded 5' primer and a J-beta primer mix, a second PCR was run for about 6 to 11 cycles. TCRdb independently ran MiXCR on the 5' RACE reads; one entry per CDR3 protein. The sample includes 1.5 million to 2 million distinct CDR3 sequences, over 25% seen only once; the top ten take 7.7%. The clonotype comes from a woman aged 25 to 39 in good health. Sequencing used blood.

CDR3: CASSLDRGLRYEQYF. The CDR3 region has the DNA TGTGCCAGCAGTCTTGACAGGGGGTTGCGGTACGAGCAGTACTTC. The chain recombines TRBV28 with TRBJ2-7; TRBD1 matches at 9 bases. V was clipped by 5 bases and J by 4 bases; unmatched bases: 9. This CDR3 has 15 residues. Per the germline V gene, CDR1 is MDHEN and CDR2 is SYDVKM.